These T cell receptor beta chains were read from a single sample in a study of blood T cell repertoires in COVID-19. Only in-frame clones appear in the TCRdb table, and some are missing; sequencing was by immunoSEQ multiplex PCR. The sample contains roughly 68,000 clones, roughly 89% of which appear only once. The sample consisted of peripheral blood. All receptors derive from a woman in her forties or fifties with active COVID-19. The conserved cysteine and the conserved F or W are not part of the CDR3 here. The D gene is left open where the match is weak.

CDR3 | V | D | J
ASSLERESPYEQY | TRBV4-1 | TRBD2 | TRBJ2-7
AWSGTEDNSPLH | TRBV30 | NA | TRBJ1-6
ASSLRTGGDEQY | TRBV7-6 | TRBD1 | TRBJ2-7
ASSGDRGGYT | TRBV5-1 | TRBD1 | TRBJ1-2
ASSPARGSSTDTQY | TRBV4-1 | NA | TRBJ2-3
ASSQDLRGQGWGSSYEQY | TRBV14 | TRBD1 | TRBJ2-7
ASSFGTSGISNEQF | TRBV2 | TRBD2 | TRBJ2-1
ATSRDIAAGQETQY | TRBV15 | NA | TRBJ2-5
ASSPDSNDSNQPQH | TRBV7-7 | NA | TRBJ1-5
ASSSSGTGELF | TRBV7-7 | TRBD2 | TRBJ2-2
ASSFHLAQETQY | TRBV9 | NA | TRBJ2-5
ASSPRLKQETQY | TRBV28 | NA | TRBJ2-5
ASSGDLDIQY | TRBV6-1 | NA | TRBJ2-4
AWGGIGTAPNYGYT | TRBV30 | TRBD1 | TRBJ1-2
ASSHSGGRTGELF | TRBV7-9 | TRBD2 | TRBJ2-2
ASSQDHLSSGMTYEQY | TRBV3-1/TRBV3-2 | TRBD2 | TRBJ2-7
ASSVSSGSDEQY | TRBV9 | TRBD2 | TRBJ2-7
ASSMGLEQY | TRBV2 | NA | TRBJ2-7
ASSARGGLAGGSVYEQY | TRBV7-8 | TRBD2 | TRBJ2-7
ATSDPGQSSYNEQF | TRBV24-1 | TRBD1 | TRBJ2-1
ASSGRDRGSEAF | TRBV4-1 | TRBD1 | TRBJ1-1
ASSLKSGTEQF | TRBV7-3 | NA | TRBJ2-1
ASSQPRLGGETQY | TRBV3-1/TRBV3-2 | NA | TRBJ2-5
ASSVVTSDEQY | TRBV9 | TRBD2 | TRBJ2-7
ASSLEQGTGEQY | TRBV11-2 | NA | TRBJ2-7
ASSYRDWPYEQY | TRBV7-9 | NA | TRBJ2-7
ASSVRQGDGYT | TRBV2 | TRBD1 | TRBJ1-2
ASSVQDTQY | TRBV9 | NA | TRBJ2-3
ASSEYRGQAGEQF | TRBV25-1 | TRBD1 | TRBJ2-1
ASSTRDTTYEQY | TRBV19 | NA | TRBJ2-7
ASSFTGGGSINEKLF | TRBV11-2 | TRBD1 | TRBJ1-4
ASRQTGVNQPQH | TRBV6-5 | TRBD1 | TRBJ1-5
ASSEGGRMEKLF | TRBV25-1 | NA | TRBJ1-4
AWRTSTNTGELF | TRBV30 | NA | TRBJ2-2
ASSSTGGPNEQF | TRBV7-9 | NA | TRBJ2-1
ASSLDSGEQF | TRBV5-1 | NA | TRBJ2-1
ASKTGTSGPYNEQF | TRBV21-1 | NA | TRBJ2-1
ASSPLGMQETQY | TRBV5-1 | NA | TRBJ2-5
ASRPAGAETQY | TRBV2 | TRBD2 | TRBJ2-5
ASSQVTSNEQF | TRBV3-1/TRBV3-2 | NA | TRBJ2-1
ATSRPGEGTYGYT | TRBV15 | NA | TRBJ1-2
ASSPDRGGRNTGELF | TRBV5-6 | TRBD1 | TRBJ2-2
ASRPEGASGANVLT | TRBV19 | NA | TRBJ2-6
ASKVHFGVLDTEAF | TRBV19 | NA | TRBJ1-1
ASRETVNYGYT | TRBV6-5 | NA | TRBJ1-2
ASSVGTGFYEQY | TRBV9 | TRBD1 | TRBJ2-7
ASSLDRGNEQF | TRBV5-1 | TRBD1 | TRBJ2-1
ASSYQPGTSLDEQY | TRBV6-5 | TRBD2 | TRBJ2-7
ASSEGGFTGELF | TRBV10-1 | NA | TRBJ2-2
ASSPLAGVGTQY | TRBV6-5 | TRBD2 | TRBJ2-5
ASSQVVVTDTQY | TRBV4-1 | NA | TRBJ2-3
ASSADRGRNEQY | TRBV5-6 | TRBD1 | TRBJ2-7
ASSLMARGGADTQY | TRBV27 | NA | TRBJ2-3
ASSLGTPDLYEQY | TRBV5-1 | NA | TRBJ2-7
ASSQTTGFNEQF | TRBV3-1/TRBV3-2 | TRBD1 | TRBJ2-1